One sample yielded the 5 T cell receptor beta chains listed below, sequenced in a study of beta chain features in type 1 diabetes. These receptors lack a known antigen. Expressed TCRB transcripts were sequenced because the isolated RNA had all been reverse transcribed beforehand. Repertoires were generated with immunoSEQ multiplex PCR, while TCRdb's copy carries only in-frame clones and drops some. Of under 300,000 clones in the sample, approximately 15% were seen once. The study's findings and limits: Among patients with Type 1 diabetes, TCRB CDR3s were moderately but significantly shorter in every one of the four CD4+ subsets.

The sequencing input was naive CD4+ T cells from blood. These TCRs come from a man aged 30-40 years with type 1 diabetes.

This rearrangement joins TRBV6-1 to TRBJ2-1; maybe TRBD1 (5 bases). Germline V CDR1 and CDR2: MNHNS, SASEGT. This CDR3 comprises 15 residues. The V end lost 6 bases, the J end lost 0 bases, and 12 bases lay between the germline ends. The CDR3 DNA sequence: TGTGCCAGCAGGCCTGGACATAGCTCCTACAATGAGCAGTTCTTC. This translates into CASRPGHSSYNEQFF.

The CDR3 loop reads CASDLGASVNNEQFF. As DNA, the CDR3 is TGTGCCAGCGACTTGGGAGCGTCGGTTAACAATGAGCAGTTCTTC. J is TRBJ2-1 and V is TRBV7-9, with D possibly matching TRBD2 (5 bases). The germline V and J ends were trimmed by 8 bases and 5 bases, with 19 bases remaining between them. Germline lookup yields CDR1 SEHNR and CDR2 FQNEAQ (reference sequence). This CDR3 is 15 amino acids long.

This clone has only a few counts. DNA of the CDR3: TGTGCTAGTGGTTTGGGCCTACCAAACATTCAGTACTTC. Translated: CASGLGLPNIQYF. The chain recombines TRBV12-5 with TRBJ2-4; D is uncertain. Germline values: CDR1 LGHNT, CDR2 FRNRAP. The CDR3 runs to 13 residues. The V end was cut by 1 base, the J end by 6 bases, with 7 bases between.

This clone was detected a few times. The chain uses TRBV4-1 and TRBJ1-1; D may be TRBD1 (6 bases). The CDR3 totals 16 residues. V was cut by 2 bases and J by 5 bases, with 18 bases left in between. The germline V gene has CDR1 MGHRA and CDR2 YSYEKL. The CDR3 spells CASSQPRQGKGTEAFF. The CDR3, as DNA: TGCGCCAGCAGCCAACCACGGCAGGGGAAGGGAACTGAAGCTTTCTTT.

Only a few counts were recorded for this clone. J is TRBJ1-3 and V is TRBV7-9; unclear D gene. Trimming stripped 0 bases from V and 3 bases from J, with 9 bases between. Per the germline V gene, CDR1 is SEHNR and CDR2 is FQNEAQ (reference sequence). This CDR3 region has 15 residues. CDR3 sequence: CASSLARSGGNTIYF. CDR3 in DNA: TGTGCCAGCAGCTTAGCCCGCAGCGGTGGAAACACCATATATTTT. Based on the CDR3 plus reference TRBV7-9 and TRBJ1-3, the full variable domain is DTGVSQNPRHKITKRGQNVTFRCDPISEHNRLYWYRQTLGQGPEFLTYFQNEAQLEKSRLLSDRFSAERPKGSFSTLEIQRTEQGDSAMYLCASSLARSGGNTIYFGEGSWLTVV.